This TCR beta chain was retrieved from a study of T cell repertoires in cytomegalovirus infection. V shed 10 bases and J shed 5 bases, with 14 bases lying between them. The germline gives CDR1 ENHRY, CDR2 SYGVKD. This CDR3 is built from 13 residues. TCRdb used MiXCR to reprocess the reads, holding one entry per CDR3 protein. This table holds 200,000 to 250,000 distinct CDR3 sequences, over 20% found once. Input material: CD8+ T cells from PBMCs. The chain has TRBV10-3 and TRBJ2-2; possible D gene TRBD1, 5 bases. This clonotype was sampled from a human donor in good health (CMV status not recorded). Some clones in this sample may be carry-over from other donors' samples. This CDR3 reads CANGPGQTGELFF. CDR3 in DNA: TGTGCCAACGGGCCAGGGCAGACCGGGGAGCTGTTTTTT.